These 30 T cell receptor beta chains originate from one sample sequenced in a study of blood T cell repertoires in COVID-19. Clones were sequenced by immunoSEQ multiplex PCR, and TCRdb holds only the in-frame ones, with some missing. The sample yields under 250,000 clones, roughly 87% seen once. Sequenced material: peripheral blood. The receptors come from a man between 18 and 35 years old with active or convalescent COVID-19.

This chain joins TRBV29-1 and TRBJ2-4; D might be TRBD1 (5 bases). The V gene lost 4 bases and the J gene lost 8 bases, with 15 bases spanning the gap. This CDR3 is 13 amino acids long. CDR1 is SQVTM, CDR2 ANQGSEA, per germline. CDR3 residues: CSVARAPPDIQYF. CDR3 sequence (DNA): TGCAGCGTTGCCAGGGCCCCCCCGGACATTCAGTACTTC.

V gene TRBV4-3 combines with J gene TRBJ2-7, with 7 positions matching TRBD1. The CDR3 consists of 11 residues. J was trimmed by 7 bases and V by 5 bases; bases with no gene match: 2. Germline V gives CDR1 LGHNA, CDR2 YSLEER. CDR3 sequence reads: CASSSRGEQYF. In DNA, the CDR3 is TGCGCCAGCAGCTCCAGGGGGGAGCAGTACTTC.

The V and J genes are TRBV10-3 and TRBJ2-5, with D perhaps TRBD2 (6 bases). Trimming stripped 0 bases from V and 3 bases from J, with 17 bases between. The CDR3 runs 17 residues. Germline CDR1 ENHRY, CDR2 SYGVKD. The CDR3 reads CAISESMEGPEKETQYF. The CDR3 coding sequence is TGTGCCATCAGTGAGTCCATGGAGGGCCCCGAAAAAGAGACCCAGTACTTC.

The CDR3 loop is CASSAASDSYGYTF. DNA of the CDR3: TGTGCCAGCAGCGCCGCCAGCGACAGCTATGGCTACACCTTC. This rearrangement joins TRBV9 to TRBJ1-2; tentatively, D is TRBD1 (5 bases). CDR3 size: 14 residues. Germline V gene sequence: CDR1 SGDLS, CDR2 YYNGEE. Trimming took 3 bases from V and 4 from J, leaving 13 bases between them.

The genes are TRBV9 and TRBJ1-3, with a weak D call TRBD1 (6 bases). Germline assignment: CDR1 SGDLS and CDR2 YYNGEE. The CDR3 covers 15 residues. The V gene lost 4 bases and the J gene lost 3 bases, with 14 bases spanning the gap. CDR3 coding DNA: TGTGCCAGCAGCCCCGGGACAAATTTTGGAAACACCATATATTTT. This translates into CASSPGTNFGNTIYF.

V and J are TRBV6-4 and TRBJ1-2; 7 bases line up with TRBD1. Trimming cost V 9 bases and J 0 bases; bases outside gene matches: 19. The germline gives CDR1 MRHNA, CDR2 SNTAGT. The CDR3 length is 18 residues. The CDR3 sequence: CARPGTAKYQNANYGYTF. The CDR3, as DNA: TGTGCCAGACCCGGGACAGCCAAATACCAAAACGCTAACTATGGCTACACCTTC.

The CDR3 DNA follows: TGTGCCAGTAGTATAGTAACTAGCGGGGGGGCCTTCAATGAGCAGTTCTTC. Its protein product is CASSIVTSGGAFNEQFF. This chain joins TRBV19 and TRBJ2-1, with 13 nucleotides matching TRBD2. CDR3 size: 17 residues. V lost 1 base to trimming and J lost 6 bases; unmatched junction nucleotides: 6. Germline assignment: CDR1 LNHDA and CDR2 SQIVND (reference sequence).

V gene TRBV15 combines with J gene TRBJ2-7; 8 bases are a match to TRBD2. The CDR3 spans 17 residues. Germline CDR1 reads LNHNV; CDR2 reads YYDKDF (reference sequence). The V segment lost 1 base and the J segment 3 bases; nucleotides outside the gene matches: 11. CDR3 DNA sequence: TGTGCCACCAGCAGAGCAGCAGGCAGCGGGAGTATCTACGAGCAGTACTTC. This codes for CATSRAAGSGSIYEQYF.

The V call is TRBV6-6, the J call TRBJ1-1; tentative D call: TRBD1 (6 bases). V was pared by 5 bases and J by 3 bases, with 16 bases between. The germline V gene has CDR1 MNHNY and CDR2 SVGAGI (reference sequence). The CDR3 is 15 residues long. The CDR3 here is CASSHPGVGDTEAFF. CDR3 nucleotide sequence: TGTGCCAGCAGTCACCCAGGGGTTGGAGACACTGAAGCTTTCTTT.

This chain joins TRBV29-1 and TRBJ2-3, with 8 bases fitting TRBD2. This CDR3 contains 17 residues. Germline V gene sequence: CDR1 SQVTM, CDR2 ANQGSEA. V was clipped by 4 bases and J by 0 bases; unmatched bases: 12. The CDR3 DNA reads TGCAGCGTTGCCCCCCTCCAAGCGGGAGTGAGCACAGATACGCAGTATTTT. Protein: CSVAPLQAGVSTDTQYF.

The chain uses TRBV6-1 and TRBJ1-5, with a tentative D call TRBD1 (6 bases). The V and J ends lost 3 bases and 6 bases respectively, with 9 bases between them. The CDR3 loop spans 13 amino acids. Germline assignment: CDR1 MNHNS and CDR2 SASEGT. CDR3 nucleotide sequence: TGTGCCAGCAGTGAGATGGGGGCTCAGCCCCAGCATTTT. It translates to CASSEMGAQPQHF.

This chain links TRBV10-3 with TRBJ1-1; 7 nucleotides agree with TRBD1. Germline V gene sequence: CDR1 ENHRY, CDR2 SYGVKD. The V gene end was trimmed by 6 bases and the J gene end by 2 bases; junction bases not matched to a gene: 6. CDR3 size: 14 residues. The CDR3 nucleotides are TGTGCCATCAGACCAGGACAGGTCAACACTGAAGCTTTCTTT. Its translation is CAIRPGQVNTEAFF.

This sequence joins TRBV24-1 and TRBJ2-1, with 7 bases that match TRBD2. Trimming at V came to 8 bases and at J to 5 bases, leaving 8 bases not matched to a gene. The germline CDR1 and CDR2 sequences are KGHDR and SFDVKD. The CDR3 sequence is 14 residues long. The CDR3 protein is CATKAEGGNNEQFF. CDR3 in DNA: TGTGCCACCAAAGCGGAGGGAGGGAACAATGAGCAGTTCTTC.

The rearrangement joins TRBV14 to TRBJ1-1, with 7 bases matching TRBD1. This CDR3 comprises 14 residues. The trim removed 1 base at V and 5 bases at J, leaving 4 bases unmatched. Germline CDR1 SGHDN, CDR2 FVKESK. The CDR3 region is CASSQVRGRTEAFF. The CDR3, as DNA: TGTGCCAGCAGCCAAGTGAGGGGGCGGACTGAAGCTTTCTTT. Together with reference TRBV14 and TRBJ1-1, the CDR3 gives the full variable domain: EAGVTQFPSHSVIEKGQTVTLRCDPISGHDNLYWYRRVMGKEIKFLLHFVKESKQDESGMPNNRFLAERTGGTYSTLKVQPAELEDSGVYFCASSQVRGRTEAFFGQGTRLTVV.

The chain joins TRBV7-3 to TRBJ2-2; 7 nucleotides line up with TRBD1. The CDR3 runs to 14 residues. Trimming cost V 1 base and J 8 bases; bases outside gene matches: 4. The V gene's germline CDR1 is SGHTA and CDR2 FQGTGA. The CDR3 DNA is TGTGCCAGCAGCTTAAGAGGGGGCACGGGGGAGCTGTTTTTT. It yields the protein CASSLRGGTGELFF.

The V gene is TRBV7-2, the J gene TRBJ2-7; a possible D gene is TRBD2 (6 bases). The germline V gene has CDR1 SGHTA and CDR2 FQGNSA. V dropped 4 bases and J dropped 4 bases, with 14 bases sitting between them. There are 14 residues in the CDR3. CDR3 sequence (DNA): TGTGCCAGCAGCTCCTCCGGGACTGGTTACGAGCAGTACTTC. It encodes CASSSSGTGYEQYF.

The CDR3, as DNA: TGTGCCAGCTGGCTTGCGGGTCGCACTGAAGCTTTCTTT. Translation: CASWLAGRTEAFF. The V call is TRBV2, the J call TRBJ1-1, with unresolved D. Trimming took 8 bases from V and 4 from J, leaving 14 bases between them. Germline V gene data show CDR1 as SNHLY and CDR2 as FYNNEI. The CDR3 extends over 13 amino acids. The complete variable domain, with remaining parts taken from reference TRBV2 and TRBJ1-1, reads EPEVTQTPSHQVTQMGQEVILRCVPISNHLYFYWYRQILGQKVEFLVSFYNNEISEKSEIFDDQFSVERPDGSNFTLKIRSTKLEDSAMYFCASWLAGRTEAFFGQGTRLTVV.

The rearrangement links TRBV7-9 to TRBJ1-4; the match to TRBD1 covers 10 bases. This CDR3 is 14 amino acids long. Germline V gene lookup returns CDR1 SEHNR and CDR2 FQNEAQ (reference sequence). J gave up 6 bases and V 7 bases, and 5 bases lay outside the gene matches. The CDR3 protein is CASTRTGGDEKLFF. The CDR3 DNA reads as TGTGCCAGCACCAGGACAGGGGGAGATGAAAAACTGTTTTTT.

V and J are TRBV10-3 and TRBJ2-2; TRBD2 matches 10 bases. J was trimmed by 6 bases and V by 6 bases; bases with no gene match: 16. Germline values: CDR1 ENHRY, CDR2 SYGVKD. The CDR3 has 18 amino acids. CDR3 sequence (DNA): TGTGCCATCAGGCTCGACTCTGAAAGCGGGAGGGCAGCCGGGGAGCTGTTTTTT. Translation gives CAIRLDSESGRAAGELFF.

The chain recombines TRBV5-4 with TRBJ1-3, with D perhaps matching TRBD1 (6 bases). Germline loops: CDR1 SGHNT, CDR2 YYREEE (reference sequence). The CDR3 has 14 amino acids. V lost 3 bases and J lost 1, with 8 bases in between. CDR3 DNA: TGTGCCAGCAGCTCAGGGGATTCTGGAAACACCATATATTTT. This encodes CASSSGDSGNTIYF. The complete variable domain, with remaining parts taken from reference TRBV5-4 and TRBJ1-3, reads ETGVTQSPTHLIKTRGQQVTLRCSSQSGHNTVSWYQQALGQGPQFIFQYYREEENGRGNFPPRFSGLQFPNYSSELNVNALELDDSALYLCASSSGDSGNTIYFGEGSWLTVV.

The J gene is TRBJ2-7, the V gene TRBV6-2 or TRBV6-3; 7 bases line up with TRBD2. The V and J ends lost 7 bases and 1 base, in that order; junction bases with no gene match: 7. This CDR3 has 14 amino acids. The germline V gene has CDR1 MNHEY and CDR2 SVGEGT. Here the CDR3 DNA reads TGTGCCAGCACCCCATGGGAGGGATCCTACGAGCAGTACTTC. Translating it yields CASTPWEGSYEQYF.

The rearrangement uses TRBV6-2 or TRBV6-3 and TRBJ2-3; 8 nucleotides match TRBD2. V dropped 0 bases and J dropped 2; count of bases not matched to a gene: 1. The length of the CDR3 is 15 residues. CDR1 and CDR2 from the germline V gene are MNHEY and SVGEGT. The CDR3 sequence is CASSYSSGDTDTQYF. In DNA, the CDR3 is TGTGCCAGCAGTTACTCTAGCGGGGACACAGATACGCAGTATTTT.

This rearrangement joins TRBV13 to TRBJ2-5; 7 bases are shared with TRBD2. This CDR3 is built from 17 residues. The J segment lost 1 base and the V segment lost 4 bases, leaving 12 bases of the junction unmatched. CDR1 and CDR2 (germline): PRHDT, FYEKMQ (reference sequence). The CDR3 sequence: CASSSRASGALQETQYF. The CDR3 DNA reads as TGTGCCAGCAGCTCCCGGGCTAGCGGAGCCCTCCAAGAGACCCAGTACTTC.

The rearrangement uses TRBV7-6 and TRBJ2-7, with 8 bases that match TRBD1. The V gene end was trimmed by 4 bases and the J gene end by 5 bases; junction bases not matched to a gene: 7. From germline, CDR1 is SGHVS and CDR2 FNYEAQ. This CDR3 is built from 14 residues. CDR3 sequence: CASSSGTGLDEQYF. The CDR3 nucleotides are TGTGCCAGCAGCTCCGGGACAGGTCTCGACGAGCAGTACTTC.

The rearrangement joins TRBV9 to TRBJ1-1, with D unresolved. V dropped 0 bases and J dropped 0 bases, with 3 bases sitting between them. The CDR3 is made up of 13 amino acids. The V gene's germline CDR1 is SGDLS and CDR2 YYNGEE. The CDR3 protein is CASSVAVNTEAFF. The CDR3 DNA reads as TGTGCCAGCAGCGTAGCAGTGAACACTGAAGCTTTCTTT.

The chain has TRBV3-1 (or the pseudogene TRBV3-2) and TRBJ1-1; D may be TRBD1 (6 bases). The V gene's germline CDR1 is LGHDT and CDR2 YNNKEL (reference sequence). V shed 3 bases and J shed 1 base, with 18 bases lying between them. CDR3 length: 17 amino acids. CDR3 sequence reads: CASSQRAGTLKNTEAFF. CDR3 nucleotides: TGTGCCAGCAGCCAGAGAGCCGGGACACTAAAGAACACTGAAGCTTTCTTT.

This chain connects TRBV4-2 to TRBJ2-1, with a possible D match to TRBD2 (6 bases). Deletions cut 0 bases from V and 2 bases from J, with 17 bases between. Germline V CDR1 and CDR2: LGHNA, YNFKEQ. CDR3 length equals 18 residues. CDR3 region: CASSQELFGGVPYNEQFF. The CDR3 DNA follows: TGTGCCAGCAGCCAAGAACTTTTCGGGGGAGTCCCCTACAATGAGCAGTTCTTC.

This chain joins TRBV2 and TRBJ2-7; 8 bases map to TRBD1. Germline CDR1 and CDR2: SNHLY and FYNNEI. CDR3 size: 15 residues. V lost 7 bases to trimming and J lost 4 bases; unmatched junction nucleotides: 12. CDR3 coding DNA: TGTGCCAGCACTCTGAGGACAGGGAAAATTTACGAGCAGTACTTC. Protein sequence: CASTLRTGKIYEQYF.

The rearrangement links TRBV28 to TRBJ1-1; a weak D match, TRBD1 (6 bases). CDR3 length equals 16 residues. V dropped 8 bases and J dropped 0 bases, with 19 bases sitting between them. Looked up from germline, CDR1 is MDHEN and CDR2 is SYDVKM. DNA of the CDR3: TGTGCCAGCCGCGACCAGTTAGGACAGTTGAACACTGAAGCTTTCTTT. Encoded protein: CASRDQLGQLNTEAFF.

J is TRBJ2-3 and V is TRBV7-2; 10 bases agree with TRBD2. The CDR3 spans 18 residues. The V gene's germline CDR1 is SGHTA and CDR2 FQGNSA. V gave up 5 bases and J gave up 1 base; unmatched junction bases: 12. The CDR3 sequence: CASSERASGGLRTDTQYF. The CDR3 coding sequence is TGTGCCAGCAGCGAGAGGGCTAGCGGGGGTCTTCGCACAGATACGCAGTATTTT.